This T cell receptor (beta chain) came from a study of patients and donors after allogeneic stem cell transplantation (dated by TCRdb to the early 2020s). Library prep was done by RT-PCR. Reads for this sample came from a NextSeq 550. TCRdb reanalyzed the raw reads on its own, using fastp at Q25 for trimming and MiXCR for clone calling, and kept in-frame beta chains. Merged by CDR3 protein, the rows form single entries marked with the most common genes and DNA. This sample gives hundreds of thousands of distinct CDR3 sequences in total; 16% of them show up just once. The top ten hold less than 9.5% of the sample. V is pared back by 3 bases and J by 0 bases, with 9 bases lying between the germline termini. The CDR3 numbers 14 residues from cysteine through phenylalanine. Only the CDR3 region is kept as DNA, spanning 42 bases read in frame from base 1. The germline V gene (reference sequence) yields DFQATT for CDR1 and SNEGSKA for CDR2.

This clonotype was recorded many times. Its antigen target is currently unknown. Nothing much larger sits one base from this clone, and base qualities are not available. The sequence came from a human donor who was either an allogeneic HSCT recipient or a stem cell or donor lymphocyte infusion donor (not recorded which). It is not recorded whose cells these are; they may come from a transplant donor. The sequence is built from TRBV20-1 and TRBJ2-1; matching of 6 bases hints at TRBD2 as the D gene. Sequencing was performed on blood, either unsorted or a sorted T cell fraction (not recorded which). The DNA sequence is given as TGCAGTGCTAGCTGGCGGGACTCCTACAATGAGCAGTTCTTC. It translates as CSASWRDSYNEQFF.